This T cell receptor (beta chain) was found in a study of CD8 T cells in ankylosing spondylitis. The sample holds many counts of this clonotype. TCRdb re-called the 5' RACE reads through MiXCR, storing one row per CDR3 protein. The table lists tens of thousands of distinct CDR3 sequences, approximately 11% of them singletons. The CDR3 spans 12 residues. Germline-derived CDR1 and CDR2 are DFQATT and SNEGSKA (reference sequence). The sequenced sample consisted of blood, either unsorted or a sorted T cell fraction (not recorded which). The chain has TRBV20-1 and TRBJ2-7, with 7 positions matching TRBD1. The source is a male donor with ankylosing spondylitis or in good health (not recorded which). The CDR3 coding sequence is TGCAGCGCGACAGGGATAACTCGGGAGCAGTACTTC. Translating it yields CSATGITREQYF.